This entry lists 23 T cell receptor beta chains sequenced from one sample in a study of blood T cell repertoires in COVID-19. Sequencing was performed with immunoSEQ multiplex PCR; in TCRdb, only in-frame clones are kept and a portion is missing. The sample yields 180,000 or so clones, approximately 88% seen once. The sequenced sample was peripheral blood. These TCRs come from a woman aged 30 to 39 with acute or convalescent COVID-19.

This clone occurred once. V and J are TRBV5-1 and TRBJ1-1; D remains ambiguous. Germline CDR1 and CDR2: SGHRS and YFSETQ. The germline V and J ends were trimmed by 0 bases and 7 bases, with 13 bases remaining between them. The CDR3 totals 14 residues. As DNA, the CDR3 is TGCGCCAGCAGCTTGGCCACCCGGGTCGATGAAGCTTTCTTT. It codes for CASSLATRVDEAFF.

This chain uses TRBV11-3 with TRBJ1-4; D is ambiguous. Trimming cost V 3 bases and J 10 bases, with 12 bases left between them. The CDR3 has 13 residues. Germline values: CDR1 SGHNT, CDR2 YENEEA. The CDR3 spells CASSLTPRGKLFF. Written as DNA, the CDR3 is TGTGCCAGCAGCTTGACTCCTCGGGGAAAACTGTTTTTT.

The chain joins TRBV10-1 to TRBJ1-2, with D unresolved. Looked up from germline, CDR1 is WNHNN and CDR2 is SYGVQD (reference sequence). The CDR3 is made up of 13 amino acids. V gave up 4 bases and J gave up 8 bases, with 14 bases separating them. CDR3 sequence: CASSGGPQRGYTF. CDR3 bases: TGCGCCAGCAGTGGAGGGCCCCAGCGGGGCTACACCTTC.

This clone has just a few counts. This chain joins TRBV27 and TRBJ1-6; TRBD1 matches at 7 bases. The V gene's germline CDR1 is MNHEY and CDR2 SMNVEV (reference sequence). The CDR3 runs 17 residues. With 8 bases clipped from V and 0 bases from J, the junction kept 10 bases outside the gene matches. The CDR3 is CASSGQAASSYNSPLHF. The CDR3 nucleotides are TGTGCCAGCTCCGGACAGGCGGCAAGCTCCTATAATTCACCCCTCCACTTT.

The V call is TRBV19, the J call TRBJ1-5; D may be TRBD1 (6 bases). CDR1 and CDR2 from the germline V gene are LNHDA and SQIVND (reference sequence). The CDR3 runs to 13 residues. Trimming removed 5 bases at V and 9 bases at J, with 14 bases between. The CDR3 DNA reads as TGTGCCAGTAGTTGGTCAGGGGTTGGGCCCCAGCATTTT. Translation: CASSWSGVGPQHF. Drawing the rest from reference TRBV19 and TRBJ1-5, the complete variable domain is DGGITQSPKYLFRKEGQNVTLSCEQNLNHDAMYWYRQDPGQGLRLIYYSQIVNDFQKGDIAEGYSVSREKKESFPLTVTSAQKNPTAFYLCASSWSGVGPQHFGDGTRLSIL.

This chain's CDR3 is CASSLDKQDTQYF. CDR3 sequence (DNA): TGTGCCAGCAGCTTAGATAAACAAGATACGCAGTATTTT. V gene TRBV7-2 combines with J gene TRBJ2-3; D uncertain. V was trimmed by 1 base and J by 5 bases, leaving 7 bases between them. Germline CDR1 SGHTA, CDR2 FQGNSA. The CDR3 has 13 amino acids.

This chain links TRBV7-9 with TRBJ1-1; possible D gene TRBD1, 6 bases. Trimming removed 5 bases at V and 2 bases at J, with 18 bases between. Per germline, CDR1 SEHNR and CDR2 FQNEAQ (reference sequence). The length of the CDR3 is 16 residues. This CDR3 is CASSLLGAPLNTEAFF. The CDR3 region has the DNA TGTGCCAGCAGCCTTCTGGGGGCCCCCCTCAACACTGAAGCTTTCTTT.

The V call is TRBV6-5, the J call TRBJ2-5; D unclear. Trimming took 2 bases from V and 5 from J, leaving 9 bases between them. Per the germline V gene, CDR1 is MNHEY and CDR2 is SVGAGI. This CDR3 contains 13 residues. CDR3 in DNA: TGTGCCAGCAGTTACCAGTTTTCGGAGACCCAGTACTTC. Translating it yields CASSYQFSETQYF.

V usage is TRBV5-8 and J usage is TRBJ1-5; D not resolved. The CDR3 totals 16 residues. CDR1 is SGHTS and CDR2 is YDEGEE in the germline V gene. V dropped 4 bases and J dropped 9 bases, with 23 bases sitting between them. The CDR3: CASSHEVRAGNLPQHF. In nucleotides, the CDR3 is TGTGCCAGCAGCCATGAGGTTCGGGCGGGAAACCTGCCCCAGCATTTT.

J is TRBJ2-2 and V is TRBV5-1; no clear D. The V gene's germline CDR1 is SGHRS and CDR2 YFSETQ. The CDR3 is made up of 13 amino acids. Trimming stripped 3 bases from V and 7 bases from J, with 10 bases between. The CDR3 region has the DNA TGCGCCAGCAGCTCGATGACATTCGGGGAGCTGTTTTTT. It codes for CASSSMTFGELFF.

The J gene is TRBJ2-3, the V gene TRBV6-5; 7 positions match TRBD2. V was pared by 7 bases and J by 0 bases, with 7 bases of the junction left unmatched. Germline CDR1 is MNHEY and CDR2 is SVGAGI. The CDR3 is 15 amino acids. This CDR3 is CASTRLAASTDTQYF. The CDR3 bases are TGTGCCAGCACCAGACTAGCTGCTAGCACAGATACGCAGTATTTT.

CDR3 residues: CASSFGETEAFF. CDR3 sequence (DNA): TGTGCCAGCAGTTTTGGGGAGACTGAAGCTTTCTTT. This chain uses TRBV12-3 or TRBV12-4 with TRBJ1-1; D is ambiguous. This CDR3 spans 12 amino acids. V was pared by 3 bases and J by 5 bases, with 7 bases between.

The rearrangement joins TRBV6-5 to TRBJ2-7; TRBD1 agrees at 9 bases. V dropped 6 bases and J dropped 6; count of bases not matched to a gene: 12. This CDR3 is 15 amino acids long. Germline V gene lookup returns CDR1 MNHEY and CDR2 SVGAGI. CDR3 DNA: TGTGCCAGCAGCCTAGGGACAGGGCAAATGGGCGAGCAGTACTTC. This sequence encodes CASSLGTGQMGEQYF.

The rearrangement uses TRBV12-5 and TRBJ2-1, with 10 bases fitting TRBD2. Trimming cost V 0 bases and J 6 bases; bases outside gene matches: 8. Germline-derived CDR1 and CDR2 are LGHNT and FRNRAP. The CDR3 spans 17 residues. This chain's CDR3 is CASGLVYVAGGFNEQFF. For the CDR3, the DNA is TGTGCTAGTGGTTTGGTATACGTAGCGGGAGGATTCAATGAGCAGTTCTTC.

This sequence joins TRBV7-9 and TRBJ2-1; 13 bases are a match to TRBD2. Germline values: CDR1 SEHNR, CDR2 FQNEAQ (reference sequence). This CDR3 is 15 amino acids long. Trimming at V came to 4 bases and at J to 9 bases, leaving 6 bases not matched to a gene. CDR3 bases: TGTGCCAGCAGCTCAGGACTAGCGGGAGTGAGTGAGCAGTTCTTC. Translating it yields CASSSGLAGVSEQFF.

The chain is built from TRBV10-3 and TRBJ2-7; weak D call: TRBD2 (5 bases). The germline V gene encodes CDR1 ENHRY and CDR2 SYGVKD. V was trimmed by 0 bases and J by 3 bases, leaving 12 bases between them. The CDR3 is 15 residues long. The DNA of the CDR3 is TGTGCCATCAGTGAGTCGACCGACGGGGACTACGAGCAGTACTTC. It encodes CAISESTDGDYEQYF.

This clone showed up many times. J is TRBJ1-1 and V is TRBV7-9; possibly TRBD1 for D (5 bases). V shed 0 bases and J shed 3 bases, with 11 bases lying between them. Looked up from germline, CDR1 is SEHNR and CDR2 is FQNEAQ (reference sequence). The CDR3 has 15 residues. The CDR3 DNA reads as TGTGCCAGCAGCTTAGCGCAGGGTTCGGACACTGAAGCTTTCTTT. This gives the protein CASSLAQGSDTEAFF. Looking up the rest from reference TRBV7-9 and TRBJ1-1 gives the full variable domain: DTGVSQNPRHKITKRGQNVTFRCDPISEHNRLYWYRQTLGQGPEFLTYFQNEAQLEKSRLLSDRFSAERPKGSFSTLEIQRTEQGDSAMYLCASSLAQGSDTEAFFGQGTRLTVV.

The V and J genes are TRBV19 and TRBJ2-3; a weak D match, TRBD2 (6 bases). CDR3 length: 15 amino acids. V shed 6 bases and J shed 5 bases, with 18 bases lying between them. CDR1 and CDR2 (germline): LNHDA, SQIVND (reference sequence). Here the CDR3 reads CASRTGTLSIDTQYF. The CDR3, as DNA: TGTGCCAGTAGGACCGGGACTCTGTCTATAGATACGCAGTATTTT.

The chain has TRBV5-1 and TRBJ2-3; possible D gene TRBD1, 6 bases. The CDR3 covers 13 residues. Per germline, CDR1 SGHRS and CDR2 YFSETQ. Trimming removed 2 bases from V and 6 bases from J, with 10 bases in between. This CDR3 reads CASSFQGQDTQYF. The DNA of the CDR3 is TGCGCCAGCAGCTTCCAAGGACAGGATACGCAGTATTTT.

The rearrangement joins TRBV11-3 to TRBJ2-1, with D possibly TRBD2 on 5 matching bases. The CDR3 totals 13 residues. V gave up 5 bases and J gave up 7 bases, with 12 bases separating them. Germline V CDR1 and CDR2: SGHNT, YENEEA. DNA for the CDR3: TGTGCCAGCAGCCCACGAGGGTGGAATGAGCAGTTCTTC. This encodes CASSPRGWNEQFF.

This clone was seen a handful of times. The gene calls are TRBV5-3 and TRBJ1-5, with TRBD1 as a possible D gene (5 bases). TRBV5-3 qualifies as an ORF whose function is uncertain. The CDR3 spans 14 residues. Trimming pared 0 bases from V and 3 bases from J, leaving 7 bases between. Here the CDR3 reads CARSLEQANQPQHF. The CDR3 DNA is TGTGCCAGAAGCTTGGAACAGGCCAATCAGCCCCAGCATTTT.

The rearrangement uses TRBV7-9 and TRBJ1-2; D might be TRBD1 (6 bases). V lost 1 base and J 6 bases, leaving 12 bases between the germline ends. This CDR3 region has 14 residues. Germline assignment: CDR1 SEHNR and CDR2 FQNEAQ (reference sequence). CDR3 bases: TGTGCCAGCAGCTTAGATGTGGGGGCCAATGGCTACACCTTC. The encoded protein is CASSLDVGANGYTF.

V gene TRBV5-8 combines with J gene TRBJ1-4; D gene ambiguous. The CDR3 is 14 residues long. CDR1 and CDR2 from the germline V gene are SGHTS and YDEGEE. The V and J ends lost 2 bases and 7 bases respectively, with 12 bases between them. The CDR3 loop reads CASSLRGQLEKLFF. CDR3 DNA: TGTGCCAGCAGCTTAAGAGGGCAGCTTGAAAAACTGTTTTTT. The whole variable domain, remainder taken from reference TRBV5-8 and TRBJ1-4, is EAGVTQSPTHLIKTRGQQATLRCSPISGHTSVYWYQQALGLGLQFLLWYDEGEERNRGNFPPRFSGRQFPNYSSELNVNALELEDSALYLCASSLRGQLEKLFFGSGTQLSVL.